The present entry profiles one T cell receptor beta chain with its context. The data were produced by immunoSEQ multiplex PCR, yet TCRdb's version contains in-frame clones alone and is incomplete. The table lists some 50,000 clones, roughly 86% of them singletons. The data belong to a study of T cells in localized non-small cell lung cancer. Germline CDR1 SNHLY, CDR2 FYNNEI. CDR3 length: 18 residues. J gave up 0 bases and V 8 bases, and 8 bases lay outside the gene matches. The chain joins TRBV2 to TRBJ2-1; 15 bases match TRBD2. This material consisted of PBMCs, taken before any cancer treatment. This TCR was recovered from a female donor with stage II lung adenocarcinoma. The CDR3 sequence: CASAPGLAGGSSYNEQFF. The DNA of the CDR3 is TGTGCCAGCGCACCGGGACTAGCGGGGGGAAGCTCCTACAATGAGCAGTTCTTC.